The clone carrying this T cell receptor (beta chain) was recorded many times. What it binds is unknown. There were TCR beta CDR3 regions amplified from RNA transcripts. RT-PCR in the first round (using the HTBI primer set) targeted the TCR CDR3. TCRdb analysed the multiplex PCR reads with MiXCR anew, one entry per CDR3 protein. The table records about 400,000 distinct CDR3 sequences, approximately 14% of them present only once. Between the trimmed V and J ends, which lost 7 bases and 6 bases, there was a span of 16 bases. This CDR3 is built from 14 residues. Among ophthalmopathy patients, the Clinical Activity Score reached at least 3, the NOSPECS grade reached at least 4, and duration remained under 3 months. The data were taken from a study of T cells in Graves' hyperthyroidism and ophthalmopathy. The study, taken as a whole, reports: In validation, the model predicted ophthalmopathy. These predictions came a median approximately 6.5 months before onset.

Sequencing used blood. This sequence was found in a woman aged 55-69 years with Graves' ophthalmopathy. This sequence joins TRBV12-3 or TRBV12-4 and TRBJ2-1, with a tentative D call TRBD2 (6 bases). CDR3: CASTMTSSTNEQFF. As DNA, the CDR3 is TGTGCCAGCACGATGACTAGTTCAACCAATGAGCAGTTCTTC.